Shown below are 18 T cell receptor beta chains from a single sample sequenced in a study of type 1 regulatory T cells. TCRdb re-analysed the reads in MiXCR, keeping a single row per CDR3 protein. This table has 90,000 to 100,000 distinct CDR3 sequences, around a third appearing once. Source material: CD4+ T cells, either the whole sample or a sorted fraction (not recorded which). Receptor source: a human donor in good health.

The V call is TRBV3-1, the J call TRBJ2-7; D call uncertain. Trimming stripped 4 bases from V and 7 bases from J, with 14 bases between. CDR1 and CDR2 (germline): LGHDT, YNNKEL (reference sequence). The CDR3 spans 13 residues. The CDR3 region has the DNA TGTGCCAGCAGCCCCGGGTCCAGCTATGAGCAGTACTTC. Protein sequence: CASSPGSSYEQYF.

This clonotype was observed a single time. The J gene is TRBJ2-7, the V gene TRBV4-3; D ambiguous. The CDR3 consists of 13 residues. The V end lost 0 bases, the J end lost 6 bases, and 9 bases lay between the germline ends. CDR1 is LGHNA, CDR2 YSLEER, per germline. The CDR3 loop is CASSQDALGEQYF. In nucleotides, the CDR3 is TGCGCCAGCAGCCAAGATGCCCTTGGCGAGCAGTACTTC.

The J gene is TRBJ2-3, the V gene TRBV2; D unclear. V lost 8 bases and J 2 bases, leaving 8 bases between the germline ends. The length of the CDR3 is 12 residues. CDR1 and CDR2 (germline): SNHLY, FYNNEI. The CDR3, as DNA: TGTGCCAGCGGGTCCTACACAGATACGCAGTATTTT. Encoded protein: CASGSYTDTQYF.

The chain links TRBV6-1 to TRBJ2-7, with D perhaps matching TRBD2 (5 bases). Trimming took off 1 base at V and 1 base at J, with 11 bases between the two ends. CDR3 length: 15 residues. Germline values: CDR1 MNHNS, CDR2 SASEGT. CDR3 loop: CASSEEFRGSYEQYF. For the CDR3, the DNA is TGTGCCAGCAGTGAAGAGTTTCGGGGATCCTACGAGCAGTACTTC.

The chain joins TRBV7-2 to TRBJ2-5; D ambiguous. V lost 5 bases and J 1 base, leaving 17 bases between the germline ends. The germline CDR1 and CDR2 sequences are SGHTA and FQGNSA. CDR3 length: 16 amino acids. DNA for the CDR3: TGTGCCAGCAGCCCCTTCGGTGCCCAGTCCCAAGAGACCCAGTACTTC. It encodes CASSPFGAQSQETQYF. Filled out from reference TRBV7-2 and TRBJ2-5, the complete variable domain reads GAGVSQSPSNKVTEKGKDVELRCDPISGHTALYWYRQSLGQGLEFLIYFQGNSAPDKSGLPSDRFSAERTGGSVSTLTIQRTQQEDSAVYLCASSPFGAQSQETQYFGPGTRLLVL.

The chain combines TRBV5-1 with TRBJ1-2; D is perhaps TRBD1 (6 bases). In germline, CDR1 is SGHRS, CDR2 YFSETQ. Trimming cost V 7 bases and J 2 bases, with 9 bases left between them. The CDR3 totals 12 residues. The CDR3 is CASSGQNYGYTF. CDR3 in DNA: TGCGCCAGCTCAGGACAGAACTATGGCTACACCTTC. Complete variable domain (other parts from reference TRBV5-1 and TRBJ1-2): KAGVTQTPRYLIKTRGQQVTLSCSPISGHRSVSWYQQTPGQGLQFLFEYFSETQRNKGNFPGRFSGRQFSNSRSEMNVSTLELGDSALYLCASSGQNYGYTFGSGTRLTVV.

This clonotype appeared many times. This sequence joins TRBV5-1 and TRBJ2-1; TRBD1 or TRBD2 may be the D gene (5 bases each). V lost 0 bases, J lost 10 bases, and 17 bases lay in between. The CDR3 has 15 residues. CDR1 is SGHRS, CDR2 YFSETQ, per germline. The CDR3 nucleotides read TGCGCCAGCAGCTTGGACCTGAATCGACGGGGCGAGCAGTTCTTC. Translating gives CASSLDLNRRGEQFF.

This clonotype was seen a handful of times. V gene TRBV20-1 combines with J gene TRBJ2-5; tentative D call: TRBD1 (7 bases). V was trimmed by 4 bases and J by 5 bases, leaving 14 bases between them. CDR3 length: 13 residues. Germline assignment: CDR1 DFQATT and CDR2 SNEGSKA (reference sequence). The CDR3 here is CSAMAGTEETQYF. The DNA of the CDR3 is TGCAGTGCTATGGCGGGGACAGAGGAGACCCAGTACTTC.

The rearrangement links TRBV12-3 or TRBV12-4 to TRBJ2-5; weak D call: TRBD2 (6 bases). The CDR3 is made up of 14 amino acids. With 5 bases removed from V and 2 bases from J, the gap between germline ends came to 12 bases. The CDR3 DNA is TGTGCCAGCAGTAGGGGACTGCCTCAAGAGACCCAGTACTTC. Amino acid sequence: CASSRGLPQETQYF.

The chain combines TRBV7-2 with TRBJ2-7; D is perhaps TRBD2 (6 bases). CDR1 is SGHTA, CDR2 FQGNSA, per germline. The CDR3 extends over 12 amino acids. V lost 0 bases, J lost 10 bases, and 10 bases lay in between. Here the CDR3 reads CASSLAGGDQYF. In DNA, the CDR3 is TGTGCCAGCAGCTTAGCGGGAGGCGACCAGTACTTC.

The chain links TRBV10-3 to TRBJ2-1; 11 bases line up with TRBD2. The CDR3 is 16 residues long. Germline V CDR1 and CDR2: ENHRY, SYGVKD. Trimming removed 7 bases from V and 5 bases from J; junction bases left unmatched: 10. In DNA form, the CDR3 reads TGTGCCATCACGTCGGGACTAGCGGACCCGAACAATGAGCAGTTCTTC. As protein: CAITSGLADPNNEQFF.

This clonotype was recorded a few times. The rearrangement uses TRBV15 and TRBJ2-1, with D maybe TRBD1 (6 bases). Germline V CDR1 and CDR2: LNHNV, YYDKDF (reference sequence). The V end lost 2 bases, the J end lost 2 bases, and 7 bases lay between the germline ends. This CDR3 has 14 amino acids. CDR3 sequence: CATSRQGPYNEQFF. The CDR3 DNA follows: TGTGCCACCAGCAGACAGGGGCCCTACAATGAGCAGTTCTTC.

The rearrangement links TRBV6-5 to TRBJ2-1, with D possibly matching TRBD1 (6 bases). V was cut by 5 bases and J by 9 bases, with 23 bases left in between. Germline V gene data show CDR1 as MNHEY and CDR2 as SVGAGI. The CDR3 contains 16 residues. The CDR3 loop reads CASSITGTRDPIEQFF. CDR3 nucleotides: TGTGCCAGCAGTATAACCGGGACAAGAGATCCAATTGAGCAGTTCTTC.

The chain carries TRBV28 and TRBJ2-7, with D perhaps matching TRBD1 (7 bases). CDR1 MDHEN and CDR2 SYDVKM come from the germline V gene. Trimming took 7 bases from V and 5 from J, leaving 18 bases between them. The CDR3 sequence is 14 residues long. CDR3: CASTIGGGGHEQYF. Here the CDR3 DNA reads TGTGCCAGCACCATTGGAGGGGGCGGCCACGAGCAGTACTTC. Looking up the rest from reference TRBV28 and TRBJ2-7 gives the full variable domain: DVKVTQSSRYLVKRTGEKVFLECVQDMDHENMFWYRQDPGLGLRLIYFSYDVKMKEKGDIPEGYSVSREKKERFSLILESASTNQTSMYLCASTIGGGGHEQYFGPGTRLTVT.

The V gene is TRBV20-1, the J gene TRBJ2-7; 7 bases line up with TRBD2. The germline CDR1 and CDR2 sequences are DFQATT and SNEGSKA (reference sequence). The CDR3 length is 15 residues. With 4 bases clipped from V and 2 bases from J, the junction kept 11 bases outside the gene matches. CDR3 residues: CSANAPGTNPYEQYF. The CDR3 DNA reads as TGCAGTGCTAATGCACCGGGGACTAATCCCTACGAGCAGTACTTC.

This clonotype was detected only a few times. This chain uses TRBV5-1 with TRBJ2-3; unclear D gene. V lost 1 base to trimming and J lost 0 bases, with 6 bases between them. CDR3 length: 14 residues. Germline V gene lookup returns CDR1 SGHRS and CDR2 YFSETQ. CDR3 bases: TGCGCCAGCAGCTTGCTAACTAGCACAGATACGCAGTATTTT. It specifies CASSLLTSTDTQYF.

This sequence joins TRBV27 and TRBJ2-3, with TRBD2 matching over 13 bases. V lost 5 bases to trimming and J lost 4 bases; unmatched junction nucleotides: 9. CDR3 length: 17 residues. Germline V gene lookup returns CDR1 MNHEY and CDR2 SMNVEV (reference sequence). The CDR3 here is CASSITGGTSGADTQYF. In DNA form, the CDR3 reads TGTGCCAGCAGTATCACTGGGGGGACTAGCGGGGCAGATACGCAGTATTTT.

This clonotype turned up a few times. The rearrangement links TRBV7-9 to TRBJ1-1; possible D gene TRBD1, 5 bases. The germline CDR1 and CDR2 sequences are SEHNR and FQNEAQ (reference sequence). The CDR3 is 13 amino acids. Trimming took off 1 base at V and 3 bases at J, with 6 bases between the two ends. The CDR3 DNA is TGTGCCAGCAGCTTAGGAGGGGACACTGAAGCTTTCTTT. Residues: CASSLGGDTEAFF.